These 18 T cell receptor beta chains were sequenced from one sample in a study of blood T cells in healthy people across ages (dated by TCRdb to between 2014 and 2017). The method behind the library was 5' RACE. TCRdb shows the sequencer as Illumina HiSeq 2500. A second roughly 7 to 12 cycle PCR used a sample-barcoded 5' primer and a J-beta primer mix. TCRdb reprocessing: public reads trimmed at Q25 with fastp, clones called with MiXCR, in-frame beta chains kept. Rows are combined by CDR3 protein, so each entry shows the most common genes and DNA. The table for this sample lists more than 650,000 distinct CDR3 sequences; approximately 22% of them were counted only once. The ten largest clonotypes hold less than 25% of the sample. The sequencing input was blood. The origin of the receptors is a man in his 70s in good health.

There are a few counts of this clonotype. In nucleotides, the CDR3 is TGTGCCACAGGCCTCCGGCAGTACGTC. The encoded protein is CATGLRQYV. The chain joins TRBV6-5 to TRBJ2-7; D gene uncertain. V was trimmed by 10 bases and J by 9 bases, leaving 10 bases between them. The CDR3 consists of 9 residues. Germline V gives CDR1 MNHEY, CDR2 SVGAGI.

The rearrangement links TRBV4-1 to TRBJ2-1; no definite D call. Trimming stripped 0 bases from V and 0 bases from J, with 6 bases between. The CDR3 covers 15 residues. Germline-derived CDR1 and CDR2 are MGHRA and YSYEKL. CDR3 nucleotide sequence: TGCGCCAGCAGCCAAGAATTCCACTCCTACAATGAGCAGTTCTTC. It encodes CASSQEFHSYNEQFF.

The sample holds a few counts of this clonotype. The chain combines TRBV6-1 with TRBJ1-1; D not certain. Trimming left V 3 bases short and J 7 bases short, with 18 bases between. The CDR3 spans 15 residues. From germline, CDR1 is MNHNS and CDR2 SASEGT. This chain's CDR3 is CASSDLWTALREAFF. The CDR3 nucleotides are TGTGCCAGCAGTGACCTTTGGACGGCGCTTCGTGAAGCTTTCTTT.

This clonotype was counted between two and nine times. The V and J genes are TRBV6-2 or TRBV6-3 and TRBJ2-5; D uncertain. V shed 2 bases and J shed 0 bases, with 13 bases lying between them. The CDR3 totals 16 residues. Germline V gene lookup returns CDR1 MNHEY and CDR2 SVGEGT. CDR3 coding DNA: TGTGCCAGCAGTTACGATATCGGCAGGTACCAAGAGACCCAGTACTTC. Translating gives CASSYDIGRYQETQYF.

The table lists this clonotype with a few counts. The chain is built from TRBV11-3 and TRBJ2-1; TRBD1 or TRBD2 may be the D gene (5 bases each). In germline, CDR1 is SGHNT, CDR2 YENEEA. Trimming cost V 1 base and J 2 bases, with 9 bases left between them. The CDR3 runs 15 residues. The CDR3 loop reads CASSLGGDTYNEQFF. For the CDR3, the DNA is TGTGCCAGCAGCTTAGGAGGGGATACCTACAATGAGCAGTTCTTC.

This clonotype was seen repeatedly, ten times or more. This chain connects TRBV5-1 to TRBJ1-2; TRBD1 agrees at 10 bases. The J segment lost 8 bases and the V segment lost 4 bases, leaving 5 bases of the junction unmatched. Germline assignment: CDR1 SGHRS and CDR2 YFSETQ. The CDR3 is 13 residues long. In nucleotides, the CDR3 is TGCGCCAGCAGCACGGGACAGGGGAGGGGCTACACCTTC. This codes for CASSTGQGRGYTF.

This clonotype was seen only a few times. This chain connects TRBV20-1 to TRBJ2-7; 11 nucleotides agree with TRBD2. V shed 3 bases and J 3 bases; nucleotides not matched to a gene: 1. CDR1 is DFQATT, CDR2 SNEGSKA, per germline (reference sequence). The CDR3 covers 13 residues. The CDR3 region has the DNA TGCAGTGCTAGGGGACTAGCGGACTACGAGCAGTACTTC. Residues: CSARGLADYEQYF.

This clonotype appeared once. The genes are TRBV27 and TRBJ2-2; D call uncertain. V lost 5 bases and J lost 7, with 11 bases in between. CDR1 and CDR2 from the germline V gene are MNHEY and SMNVEV (reference sequence). The CDR3 length is 13 residues. Written as DNA, the CDR3 is TGTGCCAGCAGTCCGCTCTTGCGCGGGGAGCTGTTTTTT. As protein: CASSPLLRGELFF.

The chain employs TRBV29-1 and TRBJ1-4; D unresolved. The CDR3 consists of 13 residues. V was pared by 4 bases and J by 4 bases, with 10 bases between. Germline V lookup: CDR1 SQVTM, CDR2 ANQGSEA. The CDR3 DNA reads as TGCAGCGTTGCCCAGGCTATTAATGAAAAACTGTTTTTT. Protein product: CSVAQAINEKLFF.

This clonotype has just a few counts. This chain connects TRBV27 to TRBJ2-1, with D possibly matching TRBD1 (6 bases). The V end lost 4 bases, the J end lost 8 bases, and 18 bases lay between the germline ends. This CDR3 is built from 15 residues. Germline lookup yields CDR1 MNHEY and CDR2 SMNVEV (reference sequence). This CDR3 reads CASSSPGHRLDEQFF. CDR3 DNA sequence: TGTGCCAGCAGTTCCCCGGGACATCGCCTAGATGAGCAGTTCTTC.

The V call is TRBV10-3, the J call TRBJ1-3; 8 nucleotides line up with TRBD1. CDR3 length equals 17 residues. V shed 1 base and J 0 bases; nucleotides not matched to a gene: 5. Germline V gives CDR1 ENHRY, CDR2 SYGVKD. Here the CDR3 DNA reads TGTGCCATCAGTGAGTGGGGACAGGCGACCTCTGGAAACACCATATATTTT. Its translation is CAISEWGQATSGNTIYF.

This clonotype was observed a single time. The rearrangement uses TRBV12-3 or TRBV12-4 and TRBJ1-2; D is unresolved. V was clipped by 1 base and J by 4 bases, with 7 bases between them. CDR3 length equals 13 residues. The CDR3 sequence: CASSLEVIYGYTF. CDR3 DNA: TGTGCCAGCAGTTTAGAGGTGATCTATGGCTACACCTTC.

This chain joins TRBV19 and TRBJ2-5, with a possible D match to TRBD1 (6 bases). Germline CDR1 LNHDA, CDR2 SQIVND (reference sequence). This CDR3 spans 15 amino acids. V was cut by 5 bases and J by 3 bases, with 16 bases left in between. CDR3 amino acids: CASSGIRGLEETQYF. As DNA, the CDR3 is TGTGCCAGTAGTGGGATAAGGGGGTTGGAAGAGACCCAGTACTTC. The variable domain in full, completed from reference TRBV19 and TRBJ2-5, reads DGGITQSPKYLFRKEGQNVTLSCEQNLNHDAMYWYRQDPGQGLRLIYYSQIVNDFQKGDIAEGYSVSREKKESFPLTVTSAQKNPTAFYLCASSGIRGLEETQYFGPGTRLLVL.

This clonotype was seen just once. A much larger clonotype is one base distant, so this may be a read error. The chain has TRBV12-3 or TRBV12-4 and TRBJ1-4; D ambiguous. The CDR3 contains 14 residues. V lost 5 bases and J 7 bases, leaving 14 bases between the germline ends. CDR3 loop: CASSPHGYREKLFF. The CDR3 DNA sequence: TGTGCCAGCAGTCCCCATGGTTATCGTGAAAAACTGTTTTTT.

The chain recombines TRBV6-1 with TRBJ1-2; D unclear. Trimming left V 2 bases short and J 8 bases short, with 12 bases between. The CDR3 is made up of 13 amino acids. Germline CDR1 MNHNS, CDR2 SASEGT. The CDR3 nucleotides are TGTGCCAGCAGTGAAAGAACTGCGGGAGGCTACACCTTC. It yields the protein CASSERTAGGYTF.

This clonotype was seen repeatedly, ten times or more. This chain's CDR3 is CASSSSGGYQETQYF. The CDR3 DNA reads TGTGCCAGCAGCTCAAGCGGGGGGTACCAAGAGACCCAGTACTTC. The V and J genes are TRBV7-9 and TRBJ2-5, with 9 positions matching TRBD2. CDR1 and CDR2 from the germline V gene are SEHNR and FQNEAQ (reference sequence). Trimming took 4 bases from V and 0 from J; bases not matched to a gene: 3. The CDR3 has 15 residues.

This clonotype was counted a few times. This chain links TRBV20-1 with TRBJ2-5, with D possibly being TRBD2 (6 bases). The end of the DNA is better explained by TRBJ2-1, so the J call may be wrong. Germline-derived CDR1 and CDR2 are DFQATT and SNEGSKA (reference sequence). The CDR3 contains 11 residues. The CDR3 nucleotides read TGCAGAGCCACTAGCAACAATGAGCAGTTCTTC. Encoded protein: CRATSNNEQFF.

The chain has TRBV20-1 and TRBJ2-5; 8 nucleotides match TRBD2. Germline CDR1 is DFQATT and CDR2 is SNEGSKA (reference sequence). The V and J ends lost 5 bases and 1 base, in that order; junction bases with no gene match: 3. This CDR3 comprises 13 residues. Written as DNA, the CDR3 is TGCAGTGCTGTCAGCGGGAGCCAAGAGACCCAGTACTTC. Translated: CSAVSGSQETQYF.